Listed below are T cell receptor beta chains from one sample, sequenced in a study of blood T cells in healthy people across ages. One entry per CDR3 protein results from TCRdb running MiXCR on the 5' RACE reads. The repertoire holds about 640,000 distinct CDR3 sequences, with under 70% as singletons. The sample comprised blood. Receptors originate from a man aged 55 to 70 in good health. Both conserved end residues are part of each CDR3. A D gene is named only where the DNA matches it firmly. The size field is filled for only some rows; it gives once, few, many or a size class.

13	TRBJ1-2	.	TRBV3-1	.	TGTGCCAGCAGCCAAGTCCACTCCTATGGCTACACCTTC	CASSQVHSYGYTF
17	TRBJ2-5	.	TRBV5-1	TRBD2	TGCGCCAGCAGCATGGGACTAGCGGGCGACCTCCAAGAGACCCAGTACTTC	CASSMGLAGDLQETQYF
16	TRBJ2-7	.	TRBV7-9	.	TGTGCCAGCACATCAGGGAACACCCAAAGAAGGTACGAGCAGTACTTC	CASTSGNTQRRYEQYF
16	TRBJ2-5	.	TRBV15	TRBD2	TGTGCCACCAGCAGAAGACTAGCGGAGGGGGGAGAGACCCAGTACTTC	CATSRRLAEGGETQYF
17	TRBJ1-4	.	TRBV28	.	TGTGCCAGCAGTCCCCATCGGCCCCAAGGACCTAATGAAAAACTGTTTTTT	CASSPHRPQGPNEKLFF
11	TRBJ2-7	.	TRBV10-3	.	TGTGCCACCACCCGGGGTTACGAGCAGTACTTC	CATTRGYEQYF
15	TRBJ1-1	.	TRBV19	TRBD1	TGTGCCAGTAGTAGAGCGGGACAGAGGAACACTGAAGCTTTCTTT	CASSRAGQRNTEAFF
15	TRBJ1-3	.	TRBV2	TRBD1	TGTGCCAGCAGCCAGGGGGCACGCTCTGGAAACACCATATATTTT	CASSQGARSGNTIYF
17	TRBJ2-5	.	TRBV5-1	.	TGCGCCAGCAGCTTGGAGGGCCGGACAGAATGGGGAGAGACCCAGTACTTC	CASSLEGRTEWGETQYF
12	TRBJ1-2	.	TRBV2	.	TGTGCCAGCAGTGATGGCCCTGGTGGCTACACCTTC	CASSDGPGGYTF
16	TRBJ2-3	.	TRBV10-3	TRBD2	TGTGCCATCAGTGAGTCGCGGGGGGACGGCACAGATACGCAGTATTTT	CAISESRGDGTDTQYF
16	TRBJ2-3	.	TRBV20-1	TRBD1	TGCAGTGCTAGAGTACCGTACAGGGGACGCACAGATACGCAGTATTTT	CSARVPYRGRTDTQYF
14	TRBJ1-1	.	TRBV7-8	.	TGTGCCAGCAGCTCCTACCAGGGGCACACTGAAGCTTTCTTT	CASSSYQGHTEAFF
17	TRBJ2-1	few	TRBV10-3	.	TGTGCCATCAGTGAGGGTCAGGCCATCCAACCGAACAATGAGCAGTTCTTC	CAISEGQAIQPNNEQFF
16	TRBJ2-7	.	TRBV9	TRBD2	TGTGCCAGCAGCGTAGGGGGAACGGGACTAGCGGTCGAGCAGTACTTC	CASSVGGTGLAVEQYF
12	TRBJ1-1	.	TRBV20-1	.	TGCAGTGCTCGAAAAAGGGATACTGAAGCTTTCTTT	CSARKRDTEAFF
16	TRBJ2-3	few	TRBV2	.	TGTGCCAGCAGTGAAAGGGGGGGGGTTGGAACAGATACGCAGTATTTT	CASSERGGVGTDTQYF
15	TRBJ2-7	.	TRBV7-9	.	TGTGCCAGCAGCTGGACGGGAGATTCGAGATACGAGCAGTACTTC	CASSWTGDSRYEQYF